Following are 18 T cell receptor beta chains from one sample sequenced in a study of blood T cell repertoires in COVID-19 (dated by TCRdb to the early 2020s). To prepare the library, the immunoSEQ multiplex PCR assay was applied. TCRdb obtained this table from immuneACCESS and retained in-frame rearrangements with V and J assigned. These tables miss some clones; where compared with another copy, unresolved V genes account for less than half of the shortfall, and the remainder is unexplained. The sample table holds just over 50,000 clones, of which about nine tenths were seen once. The ten largest clones take up about 15% of the sample. The sequencing input was peripheral blood. Every receptor here comes from a man between 65 and 85 years old with acute or convalescent COVID-19.

V is TRBV29-1 and J is TRBJ2-1, with TRBD2 matching over 12 bases. V lost 7 bases to trimming and J lost 2 bases; unmatched junction nucleotides: 6. Looked up from germline, CDR1 is SQVTM and CDR2 is ANQGSEA. The CDR3 is made up of 15 amino acids. The CDR3 coding sequence is TGCAGCGAACAAGGACTAGCGGGAACCTACAATGAGCAGTTCTTC. Its translation is CSEQGLAGTYNEQFF.

V gene TRBV19 combines with J gene TRBJ1-5, with TRBD1 as a possible D gene (5 bases). V gave up 4 bases and J gave up 0 bases, with 13 bases separating them. This CDR3 comprises 16 residues. Per the germline V gene, CDR1 is LNHDA and CDR2 is SQIVND (reference sequence). CDR3 region: CASSTTALYSNQPQHF. The CDR3 DNA sequence: TGTGCCAGTAGTACGACAGCTTTGTATAGCAATCAGCCCCAGCATTTT.

CDR3 amino acids: CASSRGQGAAEAFF. In DNA, the CDR3 is TGTGCCAGCAGTCGGGGGCAGGGGGCCGCTGAAGCTTTCTTT. The rearrangement links TRBV27 to TRBJ1-1; 8 positions match TRBD1. This CDR3 comprises 14 residues. CDR1 and CDR2 (germline): MNHEY, SMNVEV (reference sequence). V trimming: 5 bases; J trimming: 6 bases; junction bases outside the gene matches: 8.

This chain links TRBV5-4 with TRBJ2-1; perhaps TRBD2 as D (5 bases). The germline gives CDR1 SGHNT, CDR2 YYREEE (reference sequence). The CDR3 covers 14 residues. V was trimmed by 0 bases and J by 9 bases, leaving 13 bases between them. The CDR3 DNA reads TGTGCCAGCAGCTTGGGAGCGGCGAGAGTTGAGCAGTTCTTC. It yields the protein CASSLGAARVEQFF.

In this sample, this clone turned up once. V gene TRBV19 combines with J gene TRBJ2-3; the match to TRBD2 covers 7 bases. The ends lost 3 bases at V and 2 bases at J; junction bases unmatched: 2. This CDR3 spans 14 amino acids. Germline assignment: CDR1 LNHDA and CDR2 SQIVND (reference sequence). The CDR3 coding sequence is TGTGCCAGTAGTATGCTAGCGGTCACAGATACGCAGTATTTT. The encoded protein is CASSMLAVTDTQYF.

This chain links TRBV5-6 with TRBJ1-4; D possibly corresponds to TRBD1 (5 bases). V lost 0 bases and J 4 bases, leaving 10 bases between the germline ends. Germline loops: CDR1 SGHDT, CDR2 YYEEEE. The CDR3 extends over 15 amino acids. The CDR3 bases are TGTGCCAGCAGCTTGGCAGGGTCTAGTAATGAAAAACTGTTTTTT. It yields the protein CASSLAGSSNEKLFF. The complete variable domain, with remaining parts taken from reference TRBV5-6 and TRBJ1-4, reads DAGVTQSPTHLIKTRGQQVTLRCSPKSGHDTVSWYQQALGQGPQFIFQYYEEEERQRGNFPDRFSGHQFPNYSSELNVNALLLGDSALYLCASSLAGSSNEKLFFGSGTQLSVL.

The chain employs TRBV10-3 and TRBJ1-5; 7 bases fit TRBD1. The CDR3 runs 13 residues. The germline V gene has CDR1 ENHRY and CDR2 SYGVKD. Trimming cost V 11 bases and J 5 bases; bases outside gene matches: 9. The chain's CDR3 is CAVQGQQDQPQHF. CDR3 coding DNA: TGTGCCGTACAGGGACAGCAAGATCAGCCCCAGCATTTT.

This clone appeared a few times. Other nucleotide sequences from this sample produce the same CDR3. The chain has TRBV7-9 and TRBJ2-7; 8 bases fit TRBD1. The junction had 5 bases not matched to a gene; V was cut back by 5 bases and J by 2 bases. The CDR3 runs to 14 residues. Germline assignment: CDR1 SEHNR and CDR2 FQNEAQ (reference sequence). The CDR3 loop reads CASSLTGVTYEQYV. The CDR3 nucleotides read TGTGCCAGCAGCCTGACAGGGGTGACCTACGAGCAGTACGTC.

There are a few counts of this clone. V usage is TRBV14 and J usage is TRBJ2-1, with 7 bases fitting TRBD2. The germline CDR1 and CDR2 sequences are SGHDN and FVKESK. The CDR3 has 15 residues. The V segment lost 0 bases and the J segment 7 bases; nucleotides outside the gene matches: 6. The CDR3 sequence is CASSQDWRGGNEQFF. The CDR3 coding sequence is TGTGCCAGCAGCCAAGATTGGCGGGGAGGGAATGAGCAGTTCTTC.

The chain employs TRBV12-3 or TRBV12-4 and TRBJ1-1, with D unresolved. The CDR3 runs to 12 residues. V gave up 3 bases and J gave up 8 bases, with 10 bases separating them. The CDR3 DNA sequence: TGTGCCAGCAGTTTCGGAGAATTCGAAGCTTTCTTT. Translation: CASSFGEFEAFF.

The chain is built from TRBV9 and TRBJ1-5, with TRBD1 matching over 8 bases. The CDR3 sequence is 14 residues long. Germline CDR1 SGDLS, CDR2 YYNGEE. The junction had 4 bases not matched to a gene; V was cut back by 7 bases and J by 1 base. CDR3 in amino acids: CASGQGVSNQPQHF. The DNA for the CDR3 is TGTGCCAGCGGACAGGGAGTCAGCAATCAGCCCCAGCATTTT.

This chain joins TRBV11-3 and TRBJ2-5, with D tentatively TRBD2 (6 bases). V was trimmed by 8 bases and J by 5 bases, leaving 12 bases between them. CDR3 length: 12 residues. The germline V gene encodes CDR1 SGHNT and CDR2 YENEEA. The CDR3 DNA follows: TGTGCCAGCGAGGGCAGCGGGGAGACCCAGTACTTC. Its translation: CASEGSGETQYF. Based on the CDR3 plus reference TRBV11-3 and TRBJ2-5, the full variable domain is EAGVVQSPRYKIIEKKQPVAFWCNPISGHNTLYWYLQNLGQGPELLIRYENEEAVDDSQLPKDRFSAERLKGVDSTLKIQPAELGDSAVYLCASEGSGETQYFGPGTRLLVL.

This chain uses TRBV24-1 with TRBJ2-1; 8 positions match TRBD1. The CDR3 contains 16 residues. The junction had 10 bases not matched to a gene; V was cut back by 2 bases and J by 8 bases. The germline CDR1 and CDR2 sequences are KGHDR and SFDVKD. Here the CDR3 DNA reads TGTGCCACCAGTGATTCGGCAGGGGGCAAATTCGATGAGCAGTTCTTC. The encoded protein is CATSDSAGGKFDEQFF.

There are a few counts of this clone. The genes are TRBV6-5 and TRBJ1-5; no reliable D call. Germline-derived CDR1 and CDR2 are MNHEY and SVGAGI. Deletions cut 7 bases from V and 3 bases from J, with 7 bases between. This CDR3 has 12 residues. CDR3 DNA sequence: TGTGCCAGCATGGCTCCCAATCAGCCCCAGCATTTT. Protein product: CASMAPNQPQHF.

The chain combines TRBV14 with TRBJ1-6, with a tentative D call TRBD1 (6 bases). Trimming pared 3 bases from V and 6 bases from J, leaving 15 bases between. The CDR3 has 16 amino acids. Germline CDR1 SGHDN, CDR2 FVKESK. CDR3 nucleotides: TGTGCCAGCAGCCAGGAAACAGGGATGCGTAATTCACCCCTCCACTTT. It encodes CASSQETGMRNSPLHF. The complete variable domain, with remaining parts taken from reference TRBV14 and TRBJ1-6, reads EAGVTQFPSHSVIEKGQTVTLRCDPISGHDNLYWYRRVMGKEIKFLLHFVKESKQDESGMPNNRFLAERTGGTYSTLKVQPAELEDSGVYFCASSQETGMRNSPLHFGNGTRLTVT.

J is TRBJ2-7 and V is TRBV28, with D perhaps TRBD1 (5 bases). The V gene lost 6 bases and the J gene lost 0 bases, with 9 bases spanning the gap. This CDR3 has 13 amino acids. Germline V gene data show CDR1 as MDHEN and CDR2 as SYDVKM. CDR3 sequence: CASRRQTSYEQYF. CDR3 bases: TGTGCCAGCAGACGACAGACCTCCTACGAGCAGTACTTC. The full variable domain, completed using reference TRBV28 and TRBJ2-7, is DVKVTQSSRYLVKRTGEKVFLECVQDMDHENMFWYRQDPGLGLRLIYFSYDVKMKEKGDIPEGYSVSREKKERFSLILESASTNQTSMYLCASRRQTSYEQYFGPGTRLTVT.

This clone was observed a few times. This chain connects TRBV5-4 to TRBJ2-2, with a weak D call TRBD1 (5 bases). This CDR3 contains 15 residues. Germline V gives CDR1 SGHNT, CDR2 YYREEE (reference sequence). Trimming pared 1 base from V and 5 bases from J, leaving 12 bases between. CDR3: CASSLKQGRTGELFF. The CDR3 bases are TGTGCCAGCAGCTTGAAGCAGGGCCGAACCGGGGAGCTGTTTTTT.

The J gene is TRBJ1-1, the V gene TRBV6-5, with D unclear. The CDR3 is 13 amino acids. Germline CDR1 and CDR2: MNHEY and SVGAGI. V was pared by 8 bases and J by 0 bases, with 10 bases between. The CDR3 protein is CASLREVNTEAFF. CDR3 sequence (DNA): TGTGCCAGCCTTAGGGAGGTGAACACTGAAGCTTTCTTT.